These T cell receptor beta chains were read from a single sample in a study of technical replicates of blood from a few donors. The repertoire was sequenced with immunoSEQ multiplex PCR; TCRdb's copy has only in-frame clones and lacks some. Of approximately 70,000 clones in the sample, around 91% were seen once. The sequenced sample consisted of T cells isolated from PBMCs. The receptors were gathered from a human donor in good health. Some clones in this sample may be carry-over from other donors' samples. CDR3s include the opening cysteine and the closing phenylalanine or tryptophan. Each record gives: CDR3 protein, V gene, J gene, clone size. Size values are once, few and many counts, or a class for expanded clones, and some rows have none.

CDR3aa: CASSFGRAHNEQFF
v_gene: TRBV27
j_gene: TRBJ2-1
abundance: NA

CDR3aa: CASSELTGGTYEQYF
v_gene: TRBV6-1
j_gene: TRBJ2-7
abundance: NA

CDR3aa: CASRQGSNEKLFF
v_gene: TRBV4-3
j_gene: TRBJ1-4
abundance: once

CDR3aa: CASSPRDSPRLWGYTF
v_gene: TRBV18
j_gene: TRBJ1-2
abundance: once

CDR3aa: CASSPTSYEQYF
v_gene: TRBV6-1
j_gene: TRBJ2-7
abundance: NA

CDR3aa: CASSSRGLYEQYF
v_gene: TRBV6-6
j_gene: TRBJ2-7
abundance: NA

CDR3aa: CASSPNQGFHEQYF
v_gene: TRBV18
j_gene: TRBJ2-7
abundance: NA

CDR3aa: CSVDRGTNEQYF
v_gene: TRBV29-1
j_gene: TRBJ2-7
abundance: NA

CDR3aa: CASSGTSAYNEQFF
v_gene: TRBV9
j_gene: TRBJ2-1
abundance: once

CDR3aa: CASSLDRLNAEAFF
v_gene: TRBV7-9
j_gene: TRBJ1-1
abundance: NA

CDR3aa: CASSVEGRVPDTQYF
v_gene: TRBV9
j_gene: TRBJ2-3
abundance: NA

CDR3aa: CASSSGTSGRDEQYF
v_gene: TRBV7-8
j_gene: TRBJ2-7
abundance: NA

CDR3aa: CSATSNEQFF
v_gene: TRBV20-1
j_gene: TRBJ2-1
abundance: NA

CDR3aa: CASSYWGLGETQYF
v_gene: TRBV6-5
j_gene: TRBJ2-5
abundance: NA

CDR3aa: CASSLRVRGTEAFF
v_gene: TRBV27
j_gene: TRBJ1-1
abundance: NA

CDR3aa: CASSESSSGNTIYF
v_gene: TRBV25-1
j_gene: TRBJ1-3
abundance: NA

CDR3aa: CSVSAGLYSANSYEQYF
v_gene: TRBV29-1
j_gene: TRBJ2-7
abundance: NA

CDR3aa: CAWSEGGIYGYTF
v_gene: TRBV30
j_gene: TRBJ1-2
abundance: NA

CDR3aa: CASSEGHTDTQYF
v_gene: TRBV5-1
j_gene: TRBJ2-3
abundance: NA

CDR3aa: CASTQHSNQPQHF
v_gene: TRBV6-1
j_gene: TRBJ1-5
abundance: NA

CDR3aa: CASSHRVSPLHF
v_gene: TRBV6-5
j_gene: TRBJ1-6
abundance: NA

CDR3aa: CASSLLAGGLRDEQYF
v_gene: TRBV7-9
j_gene: TRBJ2-7
abundance: NA

CDR3aa: CAWQDLNEQFF
v_gene: TRBV30
j_gene: TRBJ2-1
abundance: NA

CDR3aa: CASIRQGRVDEAFF
v_gene: TRBV6-5
j_gene: TRBJ1-1
abundance: NA

CDR3aa: CSVDGLTGVFTDTQYF
v_gene: TRBV29-1
j_gene: TRBJ2-3
abundance: once

CDR3aa: CAGEKSRGKTGELFF
v_gene: TRBV6-1
j_gene: TRBJ2-2
abundance: NA

CDR3aa: CASSGWDRYTEAFF
v_gene: TRBV5-6
j_gene: TRBJ1-1
abundance: once

CDR3aa: CAICRGAWNEQFF
v_gene: TRBV10-3
j_gene: TRBJ2-1
abundance: NA

CDR3aa: CASSRGTGGRETQYF
v_gene: TRBV28
j_gene: TRBJ2-5
abundance: once

CDR3aa: CASSQAGGRSSPLHF
v_gene: TRBV14
j_gene: TRBJ1-6
abundance: NA

CDR3aa: CASSLAGSTGYTF
v_gene: TRBV7-9
j_gene: TRBJ1-2
abundance: once

CDR3aa: CASSLGTSEQYF
v_gene: TRBV5-4
j_gene: TRBJ2-7
abundance: NA

CDR3aa: CASSYTINYGYTF
v_gene: TRBV6-5
j_gene: TRBJ1-2
abundance: once

CDR3aa: CASSPEARYEQYF
v_gene: TRBV11-2
j_gene: TRBJ2-7
abundance: NA

CDR3aa: CASNRGQQETQYF
v_gene: TRBV28
j_gene: TRBJ2-5
abundance: NA

CDR3aa: CASSNSGNSGNQPQHF
v_gene: TRBV19
j_gene: TRBJ1-5
abundance: few

CDR3aa: CASRAPGINGTFF
v_gene: TRBV7-8
j_gene: TRBJ1-1
abundance: few

CDR3aa: CASADQANTEAFF
v_gene: TRBV6-5
j_gene: TRBJ1-1
abundance: NA